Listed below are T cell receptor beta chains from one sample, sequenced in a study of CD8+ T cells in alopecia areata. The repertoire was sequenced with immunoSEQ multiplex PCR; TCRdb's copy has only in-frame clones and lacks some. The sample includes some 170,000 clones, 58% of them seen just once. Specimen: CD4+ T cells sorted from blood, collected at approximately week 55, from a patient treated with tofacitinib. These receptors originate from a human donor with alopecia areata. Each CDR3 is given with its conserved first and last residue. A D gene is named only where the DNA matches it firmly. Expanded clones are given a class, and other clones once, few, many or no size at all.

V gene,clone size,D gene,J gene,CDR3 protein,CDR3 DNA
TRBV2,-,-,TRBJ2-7,CASSDGGAYEQYF,TGTGCCAGCAGTGACGGGGGAGCCTACGAGCAGTACTTC
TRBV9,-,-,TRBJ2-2,CASSALIGTSTGELFF,TGTGCCAGCAGCGCCCTTATCGGGACCAGCACCGGGGAGCTGTTTTTT
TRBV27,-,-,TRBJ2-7,CASSPVRDNTYEQYF,TGTGCCAGCAGCCCGGTCAGGGATAACACCTACGAGCAGTACTTC
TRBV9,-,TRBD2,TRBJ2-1,CASSVANLLAGGRREQFF,TGTGCCAGCAGCGTAGCGAACTTACTAGCGGGGGGGCGGCGTGAGCAGTTCTTC
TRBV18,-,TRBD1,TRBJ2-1,CASSPPDRVGNEQFF,TGTGCCAGCTCACCACCCGACAGGGTTGGGAATGAGCAGTTCTTC
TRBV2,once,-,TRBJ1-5,CASSELGPWRNNQPQHF,TGTGCCAGCAGTGAGCTTGGCCCATGGCGGAACAATCAGCCCCAGCATTTT
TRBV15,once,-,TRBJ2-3,CATSSRVLRTDTQYF,TGTGCCACCAGCAGCCGGGTCCTTCGCACAGATACGCAGTATTTT
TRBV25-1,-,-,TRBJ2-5,CASRGRVLETQYF,TGTGCCAGCAGGGGTAGGGTTCTCGAGACCCAGTACTTC
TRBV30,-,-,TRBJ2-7,CAWSVDLTYEQYF,TGTGCCTGGAGTGTAGACCTCACCTACGAGCAGTACTTC
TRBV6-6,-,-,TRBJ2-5,CASSPPRDQETQYF,TGTGCCAGCAGCCCCCCTAGAGACCAAGAGACCCAGTACTTC
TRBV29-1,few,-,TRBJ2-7,CSVSFRGEQYF,TGCAGCGTATCCTTTAGGGGCGAGCAGTACTTC
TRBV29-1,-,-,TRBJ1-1,CSVRDTTEAFF,TGCAGCGTCCGAGACACCACTGAAGCTTTCTTT
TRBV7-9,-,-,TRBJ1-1,CASSLQRGNVAAFF,TGTGCCAGCAGCTTACAAAGGGGAAACGTTGCAGCTTTCTTT
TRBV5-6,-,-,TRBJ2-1,CASSPGNYYNEQFF,TGTGCCAGCAGCCCAGGAAACTACTACAATGAGCAGTTCTTC
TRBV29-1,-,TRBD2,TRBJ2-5,CSAQGGRTPRETQYF,TGCAGCGCCCAGGGAGGGCGGACACCTCGGGAGACCCAGTACTTC
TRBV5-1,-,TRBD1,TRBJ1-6,CASSLSPRSGAGGDSPLHF,TGCGCCAGCAGCTTGTCCCCCCGCTCGGGAGCAGGGGGCGATTCACCCCTCCACTTT
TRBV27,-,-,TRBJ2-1,CASSLGTPLDEQFF,TGTGCCAGCAGTTTGGGGACCCCACTCGATGAGCAGTTCTTC
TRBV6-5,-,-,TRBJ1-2,CASSYHGQIYGYTF,TGTGCCAGCAGTTACCACGGACAGATCTATGGCTACACCTTC
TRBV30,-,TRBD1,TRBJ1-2,CAWSRQGAWNYGYTF,TGTGCCTGGAGTAGGCAGGGGGCTTGGAACTATGGCTACACCTTC
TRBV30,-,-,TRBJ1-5,CAWSQGGYQPQHF,TGTGCCTGGAGCCAGGGAGGGTATCAGCCCCAGCATTTT
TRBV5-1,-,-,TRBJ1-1,CASSLSTGRNTEAFF,TGCGCCAGCAGCCTCTCGACAGGACGGAACACTGAAGCTTTCTTT
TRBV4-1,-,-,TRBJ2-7,CASSQDSGETYPLREQYF,TGCGCCAGCAGCCAAGATTCGGGGGAGACATACCCCCTGAGGGAGCAGTACTTC
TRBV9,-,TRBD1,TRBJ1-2,CASSFSTGMDYGYTF,TGTGCCAGCAGCTTCTCGACAGGGATGGACTATGGCTACACCTTC
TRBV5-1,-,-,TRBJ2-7,CASRFGTDSYEQYF,TGCGCCAGCAGATTCGGGACGGACTCCTACGAGCAGTACTTC
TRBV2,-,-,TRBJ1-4,CASTDSGNEKLFF,TGTGCCAGCACTGACAGCGGTAATGAAAAACTGTTTTTT
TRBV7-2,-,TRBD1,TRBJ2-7,CASSLRTGGAEQYF,TGTGCCAGCAGCCTCCGGACAGGGGGGGCCGAGCAGTACTTC
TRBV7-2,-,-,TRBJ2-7,CASSLVYEQYF,TGTGCCAGCAGCTTGGTGTACGAGCAGTACTTC
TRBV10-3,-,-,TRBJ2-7,CAIRTDVGAYEQYF,TGTGCCATCAGGACGGACGTCGGAGCCTACGAGCAGTACTTC
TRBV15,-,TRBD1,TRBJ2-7,CATSRDQGARYEQYF,TGTGCCACCAGCAGAGATCAGGGGGCGAGGTACGAGCAGTACTTC
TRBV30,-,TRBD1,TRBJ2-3,CAWNRDRVSVVGSTDTQYF,TGTGCCTGGAACCGGGACAGGGTATCAGTGGTGGGTAGCACAGATACGCAGTATTTT
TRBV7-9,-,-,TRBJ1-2,CASSLAFGANYGYTF,TGTGCCAGCAGCTTGGCATTCGGAGCTAACTATGGCTACACCTTC
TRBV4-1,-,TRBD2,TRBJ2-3,CASSLSGGQITDTQYF,TGCGCCAGCAGCCTTAGCGGGGGGCAGATCACAGATACGCAGTATTTT
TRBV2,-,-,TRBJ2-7,CASTLYEQYF,TGTGCCAGCACCCTTTACGAGCAGTACTTC
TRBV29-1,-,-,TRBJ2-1,CSVEGPLVDNEQFF,TGCAGCGTTGAGGGGCCGCTTGTGGACAATGAGCAGTTCTTC